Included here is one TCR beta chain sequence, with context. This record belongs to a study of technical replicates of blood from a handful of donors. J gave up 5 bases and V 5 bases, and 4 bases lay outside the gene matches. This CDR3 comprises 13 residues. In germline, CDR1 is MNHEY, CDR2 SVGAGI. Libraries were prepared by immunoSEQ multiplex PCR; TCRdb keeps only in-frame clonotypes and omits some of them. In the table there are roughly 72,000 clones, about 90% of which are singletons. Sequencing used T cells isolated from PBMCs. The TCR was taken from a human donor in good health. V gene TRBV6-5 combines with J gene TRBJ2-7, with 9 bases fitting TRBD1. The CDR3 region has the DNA TGTGCCAGCAGTCCCCGACAGGGGGACGAGCAGTACTTC. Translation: CASSPRQGDEQYF.